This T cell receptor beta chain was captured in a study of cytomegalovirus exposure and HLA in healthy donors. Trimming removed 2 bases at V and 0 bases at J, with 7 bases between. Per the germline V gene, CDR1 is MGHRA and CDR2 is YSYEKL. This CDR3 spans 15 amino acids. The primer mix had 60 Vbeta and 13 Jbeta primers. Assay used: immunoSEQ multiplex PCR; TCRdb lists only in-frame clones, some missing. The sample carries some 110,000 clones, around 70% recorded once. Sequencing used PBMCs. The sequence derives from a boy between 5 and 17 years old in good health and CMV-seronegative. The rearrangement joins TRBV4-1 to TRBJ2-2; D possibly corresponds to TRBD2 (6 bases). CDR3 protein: CASSQTGANTGELFF. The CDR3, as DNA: TGCGCCAGCAGCCAAACGGGGGCGAACACCGGGGAGCTGTTTTTT.